This T cell receptor beta chain was documented in a study of Ad26.COV2.S vaccination and SARS-CoV-2 variants. Study in general: The vaccine Ad26.COV2.S was put into the muscle once, or twice with 56 days between.

Clones were sequenced by immunoSEQ multiplex PCR, and TCRdb holds only the in-frame ones, with some missing. Of around 300,000 clones listed, about 89% are singletons. Specified treatment: about 20 received Ad26.COV2.S at low or high dose, single or two shots; 5 received placebo; per-sample allocation not given. Samples were taken on day 63 after the first vaccine or placebo injection. Of note for this clone: Its antigen is unidentified.

Trimming pared 7 bases from V and 7 bases from J, leaving 22 bases between. The CDR3 is 15 amino acids. The germline V gene has CDR1 MDHEN and CDR2 SYDVKM. Study-wide points: The placebo group had lower spike-specific TCR breadth than the vaccine recipients did. Breadth and depth estimates from TCRs may understate total T cell responses. Considerable breadth of spike-specific CD8+ and CD4+ T cell responses has reportedly been documented following vaccination.

This clonotype originated in a person between 18 and 65 years old who received the Ad26.COV2.S COVID-19 vaccine or a placebo. The sample was peripheral blood, taken in a trial of Ad26.COV2.S vaccine versus placebo. The rearrangement uses TRBV28 and TRBJ2-5; possibly TRBD1 for D (5 bases). The CDR3 loop is CASTRPGLRVGTQYF. The DNA of the CDR3 is TGTGCCAGCACTCGGCCGGGCCTCAGGGTGGGGACCCAGTACTTC.